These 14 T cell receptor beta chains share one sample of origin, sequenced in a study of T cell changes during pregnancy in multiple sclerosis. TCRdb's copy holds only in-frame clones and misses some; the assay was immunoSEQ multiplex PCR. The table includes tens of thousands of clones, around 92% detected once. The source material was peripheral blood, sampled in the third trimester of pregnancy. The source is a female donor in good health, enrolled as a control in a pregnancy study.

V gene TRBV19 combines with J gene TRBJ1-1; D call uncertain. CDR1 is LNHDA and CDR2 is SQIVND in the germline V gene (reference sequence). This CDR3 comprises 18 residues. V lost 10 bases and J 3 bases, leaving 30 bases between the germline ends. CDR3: CATLPRGQTKTWDTEAFF. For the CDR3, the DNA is TGTGCCACTCTCCCCCGTGGGCAGACTAAAACATGGGACACTGAAGCTTTCTTT. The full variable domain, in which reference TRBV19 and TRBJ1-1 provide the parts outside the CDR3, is DGGITQSPKYLFRKEGQNVTLSCEQNLNHDAMYWYRQDPGQGLRLIYYSQIVNDFQKGDIAEGYSVSREKKESFPLTVTSAQKNPTAFYLCATLPRGQTKTWDTEAFFGQGTRLTVV.

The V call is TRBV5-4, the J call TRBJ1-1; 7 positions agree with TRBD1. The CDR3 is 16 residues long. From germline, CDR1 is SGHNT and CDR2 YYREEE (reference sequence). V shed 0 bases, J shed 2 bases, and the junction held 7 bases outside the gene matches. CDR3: CASSLDGQVPNTEAFF. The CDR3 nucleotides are TGTGCCAGCAGCTTGGACGGACAGGTACCAAACACTGAAGCTTTCTTT.

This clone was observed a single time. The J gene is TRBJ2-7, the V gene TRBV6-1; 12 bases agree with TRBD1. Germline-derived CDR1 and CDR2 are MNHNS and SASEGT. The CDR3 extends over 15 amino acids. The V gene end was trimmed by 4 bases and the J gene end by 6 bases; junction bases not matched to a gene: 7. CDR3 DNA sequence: TGTGCCAGCAGTGTGCCAGGGACAGGGGGCGTCGAGCAGTACTTC. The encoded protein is CASSVPGTGGVEQYF.

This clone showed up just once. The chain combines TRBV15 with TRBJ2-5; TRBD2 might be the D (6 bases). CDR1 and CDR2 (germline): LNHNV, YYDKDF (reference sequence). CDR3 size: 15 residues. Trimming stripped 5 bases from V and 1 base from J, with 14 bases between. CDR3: CATSDLRGSQETQYF. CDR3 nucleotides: TGTGCCACCAGCGACCTCCGGGGGAGCCAAGAGACCCAGTACTTC.

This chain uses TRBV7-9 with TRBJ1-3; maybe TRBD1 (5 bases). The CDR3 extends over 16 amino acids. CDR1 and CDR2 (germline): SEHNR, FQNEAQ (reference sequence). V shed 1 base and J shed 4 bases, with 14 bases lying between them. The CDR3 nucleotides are TGTGCCAGCAGCTTAGACTCAGGGAGGCCGGGAAACACCATATATTTT. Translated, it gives CASSLDSGRPGNTIYF. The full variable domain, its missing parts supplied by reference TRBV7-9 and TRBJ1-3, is DTGVSQNPRHKITKRGQNVTFRCDPISEHNRLYWYRQTLGQGPEFLTYFQNEAQLEKSRLLSDRFSAERPKGSFSTLEIQRTEQGDSAMYLCASSLDSGRPGNTIYFGEGSWLTVV.

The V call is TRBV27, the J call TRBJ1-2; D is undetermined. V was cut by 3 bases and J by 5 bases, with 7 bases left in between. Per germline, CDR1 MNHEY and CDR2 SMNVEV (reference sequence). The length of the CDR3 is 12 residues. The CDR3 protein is CASSLPGYGYTF. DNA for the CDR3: TGTGCCAGCAGTTTGCCAGGTTATGGCTACACCTTC.

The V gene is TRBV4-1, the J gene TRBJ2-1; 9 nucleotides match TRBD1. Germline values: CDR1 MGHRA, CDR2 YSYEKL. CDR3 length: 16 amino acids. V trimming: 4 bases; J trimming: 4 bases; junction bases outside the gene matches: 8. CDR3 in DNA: TGCGCCAGCAGCCGGGACAGGGACCCGTTTTACAATGAGCAGTTCTTC. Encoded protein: CASSRDRDPFYNEQFF.

The CDR3: CASSLARLAGQADTQYF. DNA of the CDR3: TGTGCCAGCAGCTTGGCCAGACTAGCGGGCCAGGCGGATACGCAGTATTTT. The chain links TRBV5-4 to TRBJ2-3; 10 bases agree with TRBD2. CDR1 and CDR2 from the germline V gene are SGHNT and YYREEE (reference sequence). The CDR3 has 17 residues. V trimming: 0 bases; J trimming: 6 bases; junction bases outside the gene matches: 10.

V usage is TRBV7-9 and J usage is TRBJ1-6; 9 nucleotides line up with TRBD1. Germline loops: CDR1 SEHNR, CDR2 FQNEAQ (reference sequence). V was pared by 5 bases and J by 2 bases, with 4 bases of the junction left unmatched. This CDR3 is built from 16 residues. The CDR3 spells CASSRRTGAYNSPLHF. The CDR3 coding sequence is TGTGCCAGCAGCAGGAGGACAGGGGCCTATAATTCACCCCTCCACTTT.

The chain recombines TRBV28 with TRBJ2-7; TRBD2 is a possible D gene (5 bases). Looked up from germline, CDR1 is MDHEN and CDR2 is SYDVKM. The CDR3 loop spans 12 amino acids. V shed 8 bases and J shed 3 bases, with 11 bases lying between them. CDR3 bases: TGTGCCAGCGCTCGGGGTAACTACGAGCAGTACTTC. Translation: CASARGNYEQYF.

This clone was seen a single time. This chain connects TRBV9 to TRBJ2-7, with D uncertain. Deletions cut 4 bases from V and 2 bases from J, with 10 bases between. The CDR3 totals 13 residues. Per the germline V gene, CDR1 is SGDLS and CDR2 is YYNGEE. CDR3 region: CASSLDPTYEQYF. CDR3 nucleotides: TGTGCCAGCAGCCTAGACCCTACCTACGAGCAGTACTTC. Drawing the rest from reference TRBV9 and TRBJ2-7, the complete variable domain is DSGVTQTPKHLITATGQRVTLRCSPRSGDLSVYWYQQSLDQGLQFLIQYYNGEERAKGNILERFSAQQFPDLHSELNLSSLELGDSALYFCASSLDPTYEQYFGPGTRLTVT.

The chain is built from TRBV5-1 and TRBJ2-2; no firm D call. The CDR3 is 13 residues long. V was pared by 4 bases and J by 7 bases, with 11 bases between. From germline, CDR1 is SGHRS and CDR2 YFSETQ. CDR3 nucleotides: TGCGCCAGCAGCCCCCTGACTGGCGGGGAGCTGTTTTTT. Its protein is CASSPLTGGELFF.

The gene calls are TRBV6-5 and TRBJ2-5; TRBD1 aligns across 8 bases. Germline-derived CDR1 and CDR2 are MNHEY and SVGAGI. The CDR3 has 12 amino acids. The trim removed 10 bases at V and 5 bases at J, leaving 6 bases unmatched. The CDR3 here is CATRTGWETQYF. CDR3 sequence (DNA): TGTGCCACCCGGACAGGGTGGGAGACCCAGTACTTC.

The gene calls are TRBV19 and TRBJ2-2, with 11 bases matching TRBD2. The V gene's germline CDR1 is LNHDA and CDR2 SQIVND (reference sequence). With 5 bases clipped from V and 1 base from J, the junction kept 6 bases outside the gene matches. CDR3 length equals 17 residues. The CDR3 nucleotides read TGTGCCAGTAGTTCCCGCGGACTAGCGGGGAACACCGGGGAGCTGTTTTTT. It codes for CASSSRGLAGNTGELFF.